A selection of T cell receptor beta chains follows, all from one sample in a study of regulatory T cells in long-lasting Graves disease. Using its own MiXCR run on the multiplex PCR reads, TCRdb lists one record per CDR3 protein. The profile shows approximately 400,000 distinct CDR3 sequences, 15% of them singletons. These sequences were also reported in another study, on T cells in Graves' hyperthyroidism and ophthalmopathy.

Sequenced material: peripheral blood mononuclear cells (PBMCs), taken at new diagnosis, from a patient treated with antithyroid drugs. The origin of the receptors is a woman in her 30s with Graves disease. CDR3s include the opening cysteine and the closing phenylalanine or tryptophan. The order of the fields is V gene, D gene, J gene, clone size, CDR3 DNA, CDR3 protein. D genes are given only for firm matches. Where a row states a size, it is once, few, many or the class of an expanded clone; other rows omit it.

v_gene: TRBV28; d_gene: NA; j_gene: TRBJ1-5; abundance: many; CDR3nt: TGTGCCAGCGAGACCACCGACCTCCCTAGCAATCAGCCCCAGCATTTT; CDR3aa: CASETTDLPSNQPQHF
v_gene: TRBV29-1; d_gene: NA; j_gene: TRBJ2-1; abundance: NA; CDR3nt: TGCAGCGTTGATCCGAGCAGAACCTTCAATGAGCAGTTCTTC; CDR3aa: CSVDPSRTFNEQFF
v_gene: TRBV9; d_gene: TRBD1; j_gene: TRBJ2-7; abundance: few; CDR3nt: TGTGCCAGCAGCCAGGACAGGGCCGACTACGAGCAGTACTTC; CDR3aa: CASSQDRADYEQYF
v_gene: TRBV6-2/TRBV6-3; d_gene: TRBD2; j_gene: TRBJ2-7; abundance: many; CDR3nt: TGTGCCAGCAGTTACTCAGGGACTAGCGGACACACCTACGAGCAGTACTTC; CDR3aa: CASSYSGTSGHTYEQYF
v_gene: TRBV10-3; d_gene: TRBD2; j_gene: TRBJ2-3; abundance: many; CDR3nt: TGTGCCATCAAGCCCCTCCGGGGCGGGAGGACAGATACGCAGTATTTT; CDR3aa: CAIKPLRGGRTDTQYF
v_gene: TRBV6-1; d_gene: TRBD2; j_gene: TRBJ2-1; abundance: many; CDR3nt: TGTGCCCTAGGGAGGGACTCCTACAATGAGCAGTTCTTC; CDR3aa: CALGRDSYNEQFF
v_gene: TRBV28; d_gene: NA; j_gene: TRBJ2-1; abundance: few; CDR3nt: TGTGCCAGCAGTGCAAAAAAGGGGCAGTTCTTC; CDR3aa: CASSAKKGQFF
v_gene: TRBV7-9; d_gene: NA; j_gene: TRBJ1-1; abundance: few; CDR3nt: TGTGCCAGCAGCCTTATGGGCGCGACTGAAGCTTTCTTT; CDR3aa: CASSLMGATEAFF
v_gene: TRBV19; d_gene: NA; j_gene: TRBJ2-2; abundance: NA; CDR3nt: TGTGCCAGTAGTATTCAGCACAGGGCGGGCACCGGGGAGCTGTTTTTT; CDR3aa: CASSIQHRAGTGELFF
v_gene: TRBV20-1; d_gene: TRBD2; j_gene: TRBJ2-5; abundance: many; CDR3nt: TGCAGTGCTTCCCGACTAGCGGGAGCGGTGGAGACCCAGTACTTC; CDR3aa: CSASRLAGAVETQYF
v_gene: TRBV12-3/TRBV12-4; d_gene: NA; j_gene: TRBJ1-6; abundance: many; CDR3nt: TGTGCCAGCAGACAGGGAAATTCACCCCTCCACTTT; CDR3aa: CASRQGNSPLHF
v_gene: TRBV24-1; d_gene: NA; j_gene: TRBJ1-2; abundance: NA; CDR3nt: TGTGCCACCAGTGATCCAATTAGAGACAAGAACTATGGCTACACCTTC; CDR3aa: CATSDPIRDKNYGYTF
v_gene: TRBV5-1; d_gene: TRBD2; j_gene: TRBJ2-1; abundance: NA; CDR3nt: TGCGCCAGCAGCCCTCAGGACTTAGCGGGGGGGAAGTTCTTC; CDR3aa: CASSPQDLAGGKFF
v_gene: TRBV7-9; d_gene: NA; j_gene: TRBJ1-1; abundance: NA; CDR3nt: TGTGCCAGCAGCCCCCGGGTCCTTTCAGGGGCCACTGAAGCTTTCTTT; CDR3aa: CASSPRVLSGATEAFF
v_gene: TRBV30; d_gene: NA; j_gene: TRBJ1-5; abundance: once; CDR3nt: TGTGCCTGGGGCCTTTGGGGCCAGCCCCAGCATTTT; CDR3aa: CAWGLWGQPQHF
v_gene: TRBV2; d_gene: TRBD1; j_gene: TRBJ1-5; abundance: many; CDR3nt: TGTGCCATCACGAAGATTGGACAGGGGGATCAGCCCCAGCATTTT; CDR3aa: CAITKIGQGDQPQHF
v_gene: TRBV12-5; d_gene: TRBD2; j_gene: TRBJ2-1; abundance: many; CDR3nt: TGTGCTAGTGGTTTAACTAGCGGGAGGGCCGATGAGCAGTTCTTC; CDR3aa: CASGLTSGRADEQFF
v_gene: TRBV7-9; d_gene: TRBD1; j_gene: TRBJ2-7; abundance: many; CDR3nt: TGTGCCAGCAGCGAAAGGGACAGGGGCCCCTCCTACGAGCAGTACTTC; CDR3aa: CASSERDRGPSYEQYF
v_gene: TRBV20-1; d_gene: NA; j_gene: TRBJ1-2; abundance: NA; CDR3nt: TGCAGTGCTCCCCGGGGAGGAGTCTTAGCTAACTATGGCTACACCTTC; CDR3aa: CSAPRGGVLANYGYTF
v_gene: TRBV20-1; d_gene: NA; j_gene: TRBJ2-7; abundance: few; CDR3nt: TGCAGTGCCCTTCGGATAGGTCCATCCATGGGAGAGCAGTACTTC; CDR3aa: CSALRIGPSMGEQYF
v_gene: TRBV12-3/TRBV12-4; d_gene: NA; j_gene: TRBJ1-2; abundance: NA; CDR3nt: TGTGCCAGCACCCACACCCTCTATGGCTACACCTTC; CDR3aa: CASTHTLYGYTF
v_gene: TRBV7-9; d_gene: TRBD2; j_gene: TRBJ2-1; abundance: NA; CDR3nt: TGTGCCAGCAGCCCCACCGGGCGGGGGGCCTACAATGAGCAGTTCTTC; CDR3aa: CASSPTGRGAYNEQFF
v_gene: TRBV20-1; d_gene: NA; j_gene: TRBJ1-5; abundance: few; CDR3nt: TGCAGTGTCCCCCCTGGGGGGTTGGAACAGCCCCAGCATTTT; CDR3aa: CSVPPGGLEQPQHF
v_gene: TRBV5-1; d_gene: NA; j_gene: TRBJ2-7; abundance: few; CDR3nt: TGCGCCAGCAGCTTGACTAACCTAGTCTACGAGCAGTACTTC; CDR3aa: CASSLTNLVYEQYF
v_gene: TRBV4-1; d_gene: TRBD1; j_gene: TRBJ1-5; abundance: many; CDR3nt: TGCGCCAGCAGCCAAGGGACAGGTTGGCAGCCCCAGCATTTT; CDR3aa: CASSQGTGWQPQHF
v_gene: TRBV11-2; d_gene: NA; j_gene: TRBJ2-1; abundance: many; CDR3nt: TGTGCCAGCGGCCGGGGTGGCAATGAGCAGTTCTTC; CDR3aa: CASGRGGNEQFF
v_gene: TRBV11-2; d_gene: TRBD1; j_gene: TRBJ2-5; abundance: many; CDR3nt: TGTGCCAGCAGCCTTGGGACAGCCGGGGAGACCCAGTACTTC; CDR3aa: CASSLGTAGETQYF
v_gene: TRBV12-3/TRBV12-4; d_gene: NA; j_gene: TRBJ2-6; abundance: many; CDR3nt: TGTGCCAGCAGCCTAATGAGCTCTGGGGCCAACGTCCTGACTTTC; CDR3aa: CASSLMSSGANVLTF
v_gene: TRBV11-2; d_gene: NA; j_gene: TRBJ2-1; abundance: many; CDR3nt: TGTGCCAGCAGCTTAGATCTTTTTGAGCAGTTCTTC; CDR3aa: CASSLDLFEQFF
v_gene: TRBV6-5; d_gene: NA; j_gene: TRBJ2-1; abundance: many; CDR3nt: TGTGCCAGCAGTTGGGGCAGCTCCTACAATGAGCAGTTCTTC; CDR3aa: CASSWGSSYNEQFF
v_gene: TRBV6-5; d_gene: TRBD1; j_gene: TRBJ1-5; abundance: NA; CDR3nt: TGTGCCAGCAGTTACGGTGGACAGGGCCATCAGCCCCAGCATTTT; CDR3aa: CASSYGGQGHQPQHF
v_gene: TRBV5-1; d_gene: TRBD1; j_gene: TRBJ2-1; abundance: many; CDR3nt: TGCGCCAGCAGCACGGACAGGGTGAATGAGCAGTTCTTC; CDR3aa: CASSTDRVNEQFF
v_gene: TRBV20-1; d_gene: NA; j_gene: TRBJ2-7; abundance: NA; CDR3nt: TGCAGTGCTAGTCGGGGCAGGATGGGCTACGAGCAGTACTTC; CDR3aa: CSASRGRMGYEQYF
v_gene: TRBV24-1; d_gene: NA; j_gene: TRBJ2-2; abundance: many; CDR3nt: TGTGCCACCAGTATACAGGGACCAAAAAACACCGGGGAGCTGTTTTTT; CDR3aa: CATSIQGPKNTGELFF
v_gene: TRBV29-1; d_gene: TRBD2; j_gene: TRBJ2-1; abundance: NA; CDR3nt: TGCAGCTTCGGACTAGCGGGACGCAATGAGCAGTTCTTC; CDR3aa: CSFGLAGRNEQFF
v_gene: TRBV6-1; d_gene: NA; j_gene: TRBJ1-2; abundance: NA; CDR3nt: TGTGGGCCCAACTATGGCTACACCTTC; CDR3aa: CGPNYGYTF
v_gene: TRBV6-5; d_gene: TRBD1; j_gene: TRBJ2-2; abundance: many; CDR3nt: TGTGCCAGCAGTTACTCGGGACAGGGGTCAGGCACCGGGGAGCTGTTTTTT; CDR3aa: CASSYSGQGSGTGELFF
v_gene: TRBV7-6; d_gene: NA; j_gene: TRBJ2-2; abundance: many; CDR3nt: TGTGCCAGCAGCGCAGCGGTTACCGGGGAGCTGTTTTTT; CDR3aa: CASSAAVTGELFF
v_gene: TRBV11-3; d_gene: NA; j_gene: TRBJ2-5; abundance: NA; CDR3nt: TGTGCCAGCAGCTTAGACGAATTCCAGAGCCAGTACTTC; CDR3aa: CASSLDEFQSQYF
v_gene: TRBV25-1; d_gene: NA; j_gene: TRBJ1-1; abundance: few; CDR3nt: TGTGCCAGCAGTGATTGGGTTTCGAACACTGAAGCTTTCTTT; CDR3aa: CASSDWVSNTEAFF
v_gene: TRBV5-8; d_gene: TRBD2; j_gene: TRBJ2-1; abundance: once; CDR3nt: TGTGCCAGCAGCTTAGAACTAGCGGGCTTCAATGAGCAGTTCTTC; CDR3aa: CASSLELAGFNEQFF
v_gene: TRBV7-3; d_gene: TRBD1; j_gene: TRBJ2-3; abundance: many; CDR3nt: TGTGCCAGCAGCGTAACGAAACGAACAGGGGTCCGCACAGATACGCAGTATTTT; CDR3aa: CASSVTKRTGVRTDTQYF
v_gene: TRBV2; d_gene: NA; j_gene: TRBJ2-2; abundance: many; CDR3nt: TGTGCCTTCCCCTCCGGGGCGGGTGGCACCGGGGAGCTGTTTTTT; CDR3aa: CAFPSGAGGTGELFF